Below are 14 T cell receptor beta chains sequenced from a single sample in a study of T cells in Graves' hyperthyroidism and ophthalmopathy. TCR beta CDR3 regions were amplified from RNA. Researchers ran a first-round RT-PCR on the TCR CDR3 using the HTBI primer set. TCRdb redid the calling of the multiplex PCR reads with MiXCR, one entry per CDR3 protein. Of around 600,000 distinct CDR3 sequences in the sample, more than 12% were seen once. The sequenced sample was blood. All receptors come from a woman aged 45-60 years with Graves' ophthalmopathy.

This clonotype showed up many times. The rearrangement uses TRBV6-1 and TRBJ2-7, with D uncertain. The germline V and J ends were trimmed by 6 bases and 4 bases, with 25 bases remaining between them. The CDR3 spans 17 residues. Germline V gives CDR1 MNHNS, CDR2 SASEGT. The CDR3 protein is CASRTRVLGGDNYEQYF. In DNA, the CDR3 is TGTGCCAGCAGGACCCGGGTGCTGGGCGGAGACAATTACGAGCAGTACTTC.

This clonotype showed up many times. V gene TRBV5-1 combines with J gene TRBJ2-1, with 11 bases aligning to TRBD2. The germline gives CDR1 SGHRS, CDR2 YFSETQ. V lost 0 bases and J lost 6; bases outside the gene matches: 2. This CDR3 spans 15 amino acids. The DNA for the CDR3 is TGCGCCAGCAGCTTGGTGACTAGCGGGATCAATGAGCAGTTCTTC. It is translated as CASSLVTSGINEQFF.

This clonotype was found many times. This chain connects TRBV6-2 or TRBV6-3 to TRBJ2-1, with 8 bases lining up with TRBD2. The CDR3 contains 15 residues. Germline CDR1 MNHEY, CDR2 SVGEGT. The ends lost 7 bases at V and 6 bases at J; junction bases unmatched: 11. CDR3 loop: CASNGGVAGLNEQFF. The CDR3 nucleotides read TGTGCCAGCAATGGTGGGGTAGCGGGACTCAATGAGCAGTTCTTC.

This clonotype was seen many times. The rearrangement uses TRBV30 and TRBJ1-2; 7 bases map to TRBD1. Germline CDR1 and CDR2: GTSNPN and SVGIG (reference sequence). Losses at the gene ends were 3 bases for V and 2 bases for J; bases not matched to a gene: 6. This CDR3 comprises 14 residues. DNA of the CDR3: TGTGCCTGGAGAGAACCGGGACAGAACTATGGCTACACCTTC. This encodes CAWREPGQNYGYTF. Drawing the rest from reference TRBV30 and TRBJ1-2, the complete variable domain is SQTIHQWPATLVQPVGSPLSLECTVEGTSNPNLYWYRQAAGRGLQLLFYSVGIGQISSEVPQNLSASRPQDRQFILSSKKLLLSDSGFYLCAWREPGQNYGYTFGSGTRLTVV.

This clonotype has ten or more counts. The chain recombines TRBV28 with TRBJ1-1; tentatively, D is TRBD1 (6 bases). CDR1 and CDR2 (germline): MDHEN, SYDVKM. Trimming cost V 5 bases and J 0 bases, with 13 bases left between them. This CDR3 is built from 15 residues. The CDR3 coding sequence is TGTGCCAGCAGTCCCCCGACAGGCTTGAACACTGAAGCTTTCTTT. This encodes CASSPPTGLNTEAFF.

This clonotype was observed at least ten times. The gene calls are TRBV7-2 and TRBJ1-6; no reliable D call. V lost 5 bases to trimming and J lost 11 bases, with 10 bases between them. The CDR3 length is 12 residues. Germline assignment: CDR1 SGHTA and CDR2 FQGNSA. This chain's CDR3 is CASSPRSPPLHF. CDR3 sequence (DNA): TGTGCCAGCAGCCCCCGATCGCCACCCCTCCACTTT.

This clonotype was recorded many times. The chain uses TRBV12-3 or TRBV12-4 and TRBJ2-3; 13 bases line up with TRBD2. The CDR3 is 16 residues long. Germline trimming cut 6 bases from V and 4 bases from J; bases unmatched to any gene: 7. Written as DNA, the CDR3 is TGTGCCAGCAGGGGGACTAGCGGGGCCCGTGCAGATACGCAGTATTTT. As protein: CASRGTSGARADTQYF.

The genes are TRBV4-3 and TRBJ2-3, with D hard to call. Germline lookup yields CDR1 LGHNA and CDR2 YSLEER. Trimming took 3 bases from V and 2 from J, leaving 6 bases between them. This CDR3 contains 13 residues. The CDR3 nucleotides are TGCGCCAGCAGCCAGACCGACACAGATACGCAGTATTTT. As protein: CASSQTDTDTQYF.

The chain couples TRBV7-3 to TRBJ2-3, with 9 bases that match TRBD2. Looked up from germline, CDR1 is SGHTA and CDR2 is FQGTGA. The CDR3 runs to 16 residues. Losses at the gene ends were 4 bases for V and 3 bases for J; bases not matched to a gene: 8. The CDR3 spells CASSSTGTSITDTQYF. The DNA for the CDR3 is TGTGCCAGCAGCTCCACCGGGACTAGCATTACAGATACGCAGTATTTT.

There are many counts of this clonotype. V is TRBV27 and J is TRBJ2-3, with unresolved D. Trimming shortened V by 6 bases and J by 0 bases, and 13 bases separated the two germline ends. CDR1 is MNHEY and CDR2 is SMNVEV in the germline V gene (reference sequence). The CDR3 loop spans 15 amino acids. The CDR3 sequence is CASSRRRESTDTQYF. As DNA, the CDR3 is TGTGCCAGCAGCCGTAGAAGAGAAAGCACAGATACGCAGTATTTT.

Many counts were recorded for this clonotype. The V and J genes are TRBV11-2 and TRBJ2-6; 10 bases agree with TRBD1. The CDR3 runs 20 residues. V lost 0 bases to trimming and J lost 0 bases; unmatched junction nucleotides: 8. The germline V gene encodes CDR1 SGHAT and CDR2 FQNNGV. The CDR3 is CASSLDRGTGALSGANVLTF. The CDR3 bases are TGTGCCAGCAGCTTAGATCGGGGGACAGGGGCTCTCTCTGGGGCCAACGTCCTGACTTTC.

The sample holds a few counts of this clonotype. J is TRBJ1-5 and V is TRBV15; no firm D call. V was trimmed by 3 bases and J by 1 base, leaving 13 bases between them. The germline V gene encodes CDR1 LNHNV and CDR2 YYDKDF (reference sequence). The CDR3 consists of 16 residues. CDR3 sequence: CATSSGLFGSNQPQHF. The CDR3 DNA follows: TGTGCCACCAGCAGTGGCCTCTTTGGGAGCAATCAGCCCCAGCATTTT.

There are many counts of this clonotype. The chain links TRBV12-3 or TRBV12-4 to TRBJ1-5; tentative D call: TRBD1 (6 bases). The CDR3 contains 14 residues. V lost 5 bases and J lost 4, with 12 bases in between. As DNA, the CDR3 is TGTGCCAGCAGTCAAGGACAGATAAATCAGCCCCAGCATTTT. Translated, it gives CASSQGQINQPQHF.

CDR3 nucleotide sequence: TGTGCCAGCAGCAAACAGCTAATCCAATACAATGAGCAGTTCTTC. Translated, it gives CASSKQLIQYNEQFF. The chain couples TRBV27 to TRBJ2-1; D ambiguous. Germline V gene data show CDR1 as MNHEY and CDR2 as SMNVEV (reference sequence). The CDR3 consists of 15 residues. Trimming took off 6 bases at V and 4 bases at J, with 16 bases between the two ends.